This TCR beta chain stems from a study of identifying expanded T cells in peripheral blood (dated by TCRdb to the late 2010s). Looking at the study overall: Technical replicates were generated by sequencing separate aliquots of the same genomic DNA pool, and four replicates were compared pairwise.

TCRbeta CDR3 regions were profiled by bias-controlled multiplex PCR amplification of genomic DNA with the immunoSEQ Assay. Per the original workflow: The absolute abundance of each unique TCRbeta CDR3 region was quantified after sequences were collapsed and filtered. Differential abundance was tested with a binomial (Fisher-equivalent) model and with a beta-binomial model adding time-dependent variance fitted from healthy donors. Clones with fewer than 5 combined templates were removed, and differential abundance was called for clones with a Benjamini-Hochberg FDR below 0.01. In the beta-binomial model, variance was expressed as a function of the total template count across the two samples, in the form v = (b*log(k)+a)^2. The table was pulled from immuneACCESS by TCRdb, which kept in-frame rearrangements only. Such tables lose some clones; where checked, under half of the loss comes from unresolved V genes, and the rest has no known cause. V and J calls and clone size are given by that table; D and trimming were obtained from the DNA. This sample lists about 89,000 clones; approximately 88% were detected once. The top ten clonotypes cover around 3.6% of the sample.

General conclusions and limits of the study: The binomial model flagged about 1.2 differentially abundant clones between technical replicates, compared with approximately 15 over two weeks and 18 to 20 over around 4 weeks. Across all healthy donors, variance in clone template counts between roughly 2-week samples was found to increase significantly with total template count. Across all healthy-donor time intervals, the beta-binomial model significantly lowered both the number of clones called differentially abundant and the false-positive rate. The authors expected that biological variance in healthy repertoires might rise further over much longer intervals, such as months to years.

Notes on this clone: Its antigen has not been determined. No base quality values were provided; no much bigger clone lies one nucleotide off.

During the collection period, no immune events, such as infections, were documented for the healthy donors. Healthy-donor blood repertoires served as a training cohort to calibrate time-dependent variance in a beta-binomial model of T-cell clone differential abundance. The training cohort included around ten healthy donors, of whom 3 were female and 7 were male. Donor ages ranged from roughly 25 to 65 years, with an average of around 43 years. Whole blood, obtained from a commercial supplier, was collected from each healthy donor at three time points spaced roughly 14 days apart. For immunosequencing, genomic DNA was extracted from unsorted whole blood. The junction carries 16 bases between V and J, which are trimmed by 5 bases and 6 bases respectively. As encoded in the germline V gene (reference sequence), CDR1 is SSHAT while CDR2 is FNYEAQ. The CDR3 contains 15 residues, cysteine and phenylalanine counted. Just the 45-base CDR3 DNA is kept, in frame starting at base 1.

The chain couples TRBV7-7 to TRBJ2-2; tentative D gene TRBD1, with 5 bases matching. The TCR originated in a person aged 18 to 75 in good health. Input material: blood. The CDR3 protein is CASSPTAGKSGELFF. The bases read TGTGCCAGCAGCCCGACGGCAGGGAAGTCCGGGGAGCTGTTTTTT.